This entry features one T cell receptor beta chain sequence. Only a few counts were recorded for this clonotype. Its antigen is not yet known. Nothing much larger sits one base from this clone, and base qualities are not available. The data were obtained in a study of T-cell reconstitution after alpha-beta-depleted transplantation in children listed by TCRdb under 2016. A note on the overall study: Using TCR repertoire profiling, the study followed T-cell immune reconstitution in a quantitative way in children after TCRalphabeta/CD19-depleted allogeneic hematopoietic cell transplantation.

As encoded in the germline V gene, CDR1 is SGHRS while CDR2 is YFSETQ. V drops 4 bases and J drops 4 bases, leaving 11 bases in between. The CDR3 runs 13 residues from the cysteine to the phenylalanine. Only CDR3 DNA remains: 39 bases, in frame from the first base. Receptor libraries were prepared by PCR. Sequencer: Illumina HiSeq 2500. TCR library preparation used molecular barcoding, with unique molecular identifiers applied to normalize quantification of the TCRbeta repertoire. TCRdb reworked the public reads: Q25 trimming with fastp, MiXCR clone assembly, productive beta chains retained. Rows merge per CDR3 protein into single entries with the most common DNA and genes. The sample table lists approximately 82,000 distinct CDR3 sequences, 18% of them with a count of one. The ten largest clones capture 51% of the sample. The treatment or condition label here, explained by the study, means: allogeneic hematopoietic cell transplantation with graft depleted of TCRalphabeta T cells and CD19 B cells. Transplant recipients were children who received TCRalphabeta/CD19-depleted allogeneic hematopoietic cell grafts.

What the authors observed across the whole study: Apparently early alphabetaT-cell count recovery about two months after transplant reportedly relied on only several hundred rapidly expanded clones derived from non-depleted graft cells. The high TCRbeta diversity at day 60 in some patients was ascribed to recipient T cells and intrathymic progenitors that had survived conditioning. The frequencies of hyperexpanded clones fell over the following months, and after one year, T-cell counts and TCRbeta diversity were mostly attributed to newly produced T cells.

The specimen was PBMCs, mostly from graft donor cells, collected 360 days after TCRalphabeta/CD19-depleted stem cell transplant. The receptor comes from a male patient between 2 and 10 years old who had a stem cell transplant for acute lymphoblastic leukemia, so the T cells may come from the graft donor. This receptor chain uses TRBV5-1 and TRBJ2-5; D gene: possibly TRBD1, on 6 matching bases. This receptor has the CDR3 CASSLQTGETQYF. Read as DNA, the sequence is TGCGCCAGCAGCCTCCAGACAGGAGAGACCCAGTACTTC. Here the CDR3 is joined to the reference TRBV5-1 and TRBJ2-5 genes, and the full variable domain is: KAGVTQTPRYLIKTRGQQVTLSCSPISGHRSVSWYQQTPGQGLQFLFEYFSETQRNKGNFPGRFSGRQFSNSRSEMNVSTLELGDSALYLCASSLQTGETQYFGPGTRLLVL.